Described below is a single T cell receptor beta chain sequence and its context. Its antigen is as yet unknown. The protocol was immunoSEQ multiplex PCR, while the TCRdb copy is restricted to in-frame clones and leaves out a portion. This sample has several thousand clones, with 50% to 70% found just once. This specimen belongs to a study of CD8 T cell repertoires and HIV-1 epitope variants. Study summary: T cells were stimulated with Twenty-five Gag and Nef peptides separately. IL-2, IL-7 and IL-15 were added on days 3 and 7 of roughly nine-day cultures. 1M T cells were kept uncultured as a baseline.

The V gene end was trimmed by 1 base and the J gene end by 0 bases; junction bases not matched to a gene: 3. The CDR3 loop spans 15 amino acids. Germline CDR1 SGHTA, CDR2 FQGNSA. This sequence joins TRBV7-2 and TRBJ2-7; 7 bases line up with TRBD1. The sample was cultured CD8+ T cells derived from PBMCs. The clonotype originates from a male donor with HIV. The CDR3, as DNA: TGTGCCAGCAGCTTAGTAGGGACAGACTCCTACGAGCAGTACTTC. It encodes CASSLVGTDSYEQYF.